Each of the 8 T cell receptor beta chains below was sequenced from the same sample in a study of response to subunit inactivated influenza vaccine. TCRdb fed the RT-PCR reads into MiXCR, producing one record per CDR3 protein. The sample includes over 400,000 distinct CDR3 sequences, about 10% seen only once; the top ten take 10% to 15%. The sequences come from PBMCs from blood, collected roughly 47 days after vaccination. These receptor sequences come from a man between 45 and 60 years old who received an inactivated influenza vaccine.

This clonotype was recorded at least ten times. The V gene is TRBV5-1, the J gene TRBJ1-2, with a possible D match to TRBD1 (6 bases). The V end lost 4 bases, the J end lost 1 base, and 14 bases lay between the germline ends. Germline loops: CDR1 SGHRS, CDR2 YFSETQ. The CDR3 is made up of 15 amino acids. The CDR3 sequence is CASSPQTGINYGYTF. The CDR3 coding sequence is TGCGCCAGCAGCCCACAGACAGGAATTAACTATGGCTACACCTTC.

This clonotype has more than one count but fewer than ten. The genes are TRBV4-3 and TRBJ2-3; the match to TRBD2 covers 10 bases. Germline CDR1 is LGHNA and CDR2 is YSLEER. V shed 0 bases, J shed 6 bases, and the junction held 3 bases outside the gene matches. There are 15 residues in the CDR3. DNA for the CDR3: TGCGCCAGCAGCCAAGAACCTAGCGGGAGCGATACGCAGTATTTT. Translated: CASSQEPSGSDTQYF.

The chain carries TRBV4-2 and TRBJ2-2; a possible D gene is TRBD2 (6 bases). The germline CDR1 and CDR2 sequences are LGHNA and YNFKEQ. The V end lost 3 bases, the J end lost 7 bases, and 15 bases lay between the germline ends. This CDR3 comprises 15 residues. CDR3 amino acids: CASSQGLSEDGELFF. For the CDR3, the DNA is TGTGCCAGCAGCCAGGGACTCTCGGAGGACGGGGAGCTGTTTTTT.

The J gene is TRBJ2-1, the V gene TRBV11-3; 8 bases line up with TRBD1. This CDR3 contains 16 residues. With 3 bases clipped from V and 3 bases from J, the junction kept 7 bases outside the gene matches. Per the germline V gene, CDR1 is SGHNT and CDR2 is YENEEA. The DNA of the CDR3 is TGTGCCAGCAGCTTTCGAGGACAGGGTATCTACAATGAGCAGTTCTTC. It specifies CASSFRGQGIYNEQFF.

The rearrangement joins TRBV20-1 to TRBJ2-5; D is possibly TRBD1 (6 bases). Trimming pared 3 bases from V and 7 bases from J, leaving 24 bases between. The CDR3 spans 16 residues. Germline CDR1 and CDR2: DFQATT and SNEGSKA (reference sequence). The CDR3 bases are TGCAGTGCTAGTCTAATTCAGGGGATTAAGGGCGCGACCCAGTACTTC. Translating it yields CSASLIQGIKGATQYF.

This clonotype was counted a few times. The chain recombines TRBV5-1 with TRBJ1-6, with 7 bases lining up with TRBD1. Germline CDR1 is SGHRS and CDR2 is YFSETQ. The length of the CDR3 is 14 residues. V lost 4 bases and J lost 7; bases outside the gene matches: 5. CDR3: CASSGGQRNSPLHF. CDR3 nucleotides: TGCGCCAGCAGCGGGGGACAGAGAAATTCACCCCTCCACTTT.

This rearrangement joins TRBV25-1 to TRBJ2-7; 9 positions match TRBD1. CDR1 and CDR2 from the germline V gene are MGHDK and SYGVNS. The V segment lost 2 bases and the J segment 7 bases; nucleotides outside the gene matches: 9. This CDR3 is 15 amino acids long. This CDR3 reads CASSELGQGLREQYF. The CDR3 DNA reads as TGTGCCAGCAGTGAACTGGGACAGGGACTCCGAGAGCAGTACTTC.

This clonotype showed up many times. The J gene is TRBJ2-3, the V gene TRBV28; TRBD2 matches at 8 bases. The V gene end was trimmed by 4 bases and the J gene end by 1 base; junction bases not matched to a gene: 7. The CDR3 runs to 16 residues. Germline V gene lookup returns CDR1 MDHEN and CDR2 SYDVKM. CDR3 sequence (DNA): TGTGCCAGCAGTTCTCATACTAGCGGAGGCACAGATACGCAGTATTTT. Translating gives CASSSHTSGGTDTQYF.